A selection of T cell receptor beta chains follows, all from one sample in a study of T-cell memory formation after mild COVID-19. TCRdb called the 5' RACE reads again in MiXCR, with one record for every CDR3 protein. The table records about 82,000 distinct CDR3 sequences, 9.5% to 15% of them present only once. Sequencing input: PBMCs or a T cell subset sorted from them (not recorded which). These TCRs come from a young man who had mild COVID-19 (a few samples of this study predate the infection). Cell type and time point are not known. Each CDR3 is given with its conserved first and last residue. Fields, in order: J gene, V gene, CDR3 protein.

>TRBJ1-1|TRBV7-6
CASSLSLGSGAFF
>TRBJ1-4|TRBV4-1
CASSQASGGFNEKLFF
>TRBJ1-1|TRBV9
CASSVAWGTEAFF
>TRBJ2-3|TRBV14
CASSQEYDGSSTDTQYF
>TRBJ2-7|TRBV7-9
CASSGAYEQYF
>TRBJ2-1|TRBV7-9
CASSLDVGFYNEQFF
>TRBJ1-4|TRBV29-1
CSVEGDRGDNEKLFF
>TRBJ2-7|TRBV6-2/TRBV6-3
CASGGRVETYEQYF
>TRBJ1-2|TRBV6-2/TRBV6-3
CASTTGLRGYGYTF
>TRBJ2-7|TRBV29-1
CSVGDAQAGGTEQYF
>TRBJ2-2|TRBV7-3
CASSPVSGELFF
>TRBJ2-7|TRBV27
CASSPTLHYEQYF
>TRBJ1-2|TRBV30
CAWSGLEKEGYTF
>TRBJ2-3|TRBV15
CATSRPAGGLAGGTDTQYF
>TRBJ1-1|TRBV4-1
CASSQGQGDTEAFF
>TRBJ2-5|TRBV21-1
CASTMLAGGQETQYF
>TRBJ2-1|TRBV23-1
CASSKPGLVQFF
>TRBJ1-2|TRBV20-1
CSARTDEARGYTF
>TRBJ2-1|TRBV24-1
CATSDGTSRYEQFF
>TRBJ1-1|TRBV9
CASSAGSAEAFF
>TRBJ2-7|TRBV7-9
CASSLAISYEQYF
>TRBJ2-2|TRBV7-8
CASSLPKLPRSGAGELFF
>TRBJ2-2|TRBV7-8
CASSPRQGALYTGELFF
>TRBJ2-3|TRBV12-3/TRBV12-4
CASSLAGDTQYF
>TRBJ2-7|TRBV27
CAAGGSYEQYF
>TRBJ1-5|TRBV5-1
CASSPTGANQPQHF
>TRBJ1-4|TRBV7-9
CASSSTRGVRNEKLFF
>TRBJ2-1|TRBV15
CATSTDRGGNEQFF
>TRBJ2-7|TRBV18
CASSPPTGRSSYEQYF
>TRBJ2-5|TRBV6-5
CASRITGTGGGETQYF
>TRBJ2-3|TRBV12-3/TRBV12-4
CASSQDRTATDTQYF
>TRBJ2-2|TRBV7-6
CASSSQGGDPYTGELFF
>TRBJ2-3|TRBV6-6
CASSHVTTQYF
>TRBJ1-2|TRBV7-2
CASSWGGSQYGYTF
>TRBJ2-1|TRBV7-9
CASSLRTDNNEQFF
>TRBJ1-1|TRBV7-3
CASSARQTMNTEAFF
>TRBJ1-5|TRBV28
CASSLHPRVFNQPQHF
>TRBJ2-5|TRBV7-9
CASRAGQETQYF
>TRBJ1-2|TRBV7-6
CASSLGSTDPNYGYTF
>TRBJ2-3|TRBV19
CASKMGQGSTDTQYF
>TRBJ2-5|TRBV7-9
CASSLAASEETQYF
>TRBJ1-6|TRBV4-3
CASSQDTGDHSPLHF
>TRBJ1-6|TRBV4-1
CASSQEPGGTSPLHF
>TRBJ1-2|TRBV13
CASRLQGARNYGYTF
>TRBJ2-2|TRBV4-2
CASSQTVGELFF
>TRBJ2-1|TRBV7-9
CASSLLGHNEQFF
>TRBJ2-3|TRBV12-3/TRBV12-4
CASSLGLAGFDTQYF
>TRBJ1-4|TRBV30
CAWSEGTGILEKLFF
>TRBJ1-2|TRBV5-1
CASPTPGYTF
>TRBJ1-1|TRBV6-5
CASSYFAGLNTEAFF
>TRBJ2-1|TRBV12-3/TRBV12-4
CASRGGDEQFF
>TRBJ2-1|TRBV6-5
CASSYSVYRGLHEQFF
>TRBJ2-5|TRBV7-9
CASSLRTGGWSGNQETQYF
>TRBJ2-5|TRBV7-6
CASSLVQGRGETQYF